Listed here is a single T cell receptor beta chain. PCR primers comprised 60 Vbeta and 13 Jbeta primers. TCRdb keeps only in-frame clones here, not all; method: immunoSEQ multiplex PCR. The sample contains more than 75,000 clones, 70% to 75% of which appear only once. This specimen belongs to a study of cytomegalovirus exposure and HLA in healthy donors. Germline V lookup: CDR1 SGHDT, CDR2 YYEEEE. J was trimmed by 6 bases and V by 5 bases; bases with no gene match: 6. The CDR3 covers 14 residues. This receptor was identified in a woman between 50 and 59 years old in good health and CMV-seropositive. The chain has TRBV5-6 and TRBJ1-5; 9 bases agree with TRBD1. Sequencing used PBMCs. The CDR3 coding sequence is TGTGCCAGCAGTCAGACAGGGGGAACTCAGCCCCAGCATTTT. As protein: CASSQTGGTQPQHF. Together with reference TRBV5-6 and TRBJ1-5, the CDR3 gives the full variable domain: DAGVTQSPTHLIKTRGQQVTLRCSPKSGHDTVSWYQQALGQGPQFIFQYYEEEERQRGNFPDRFSGHQFPNYSSELNVNALLLGDSALYLCASSQTGGTQPQHFGDGTRLSIL.